This note documents a single TCR beta chain sequence. Its matching antigen is unknown. Germline V gives CDR1 SGHTS, CDR2 YDEGEE. The CDR3 is 16 amino acids. V lost 3 bases to trimming and J lost 1 base; unmatched junction nucleotides: 3. Some clones are missing from TCRdb's copy, which holds only in-frame ones; the method was immunoSEQ multiplex PCR. The sample lists fewer than 120,000 clones; around 90% were seen once. The data originate from a study of T cell responses to AZD1222 COVID-19 vaccine. Findings of the study overall: White British people made up most donors, females outnumbered males, and clonal diversity was possibly underestimated.

This sequence joins TRBV5-8 and TRBJ2-5; 13 nucleotides agree with TRBD2. This receptor was identified in an adult who received the AZD1222 COVID-19 vaccine. Sequenced here: peripheral blood, sampled 28 days after the second AZD1222 dose. CDR3 sequence reads: CASSSRLAGGQETQYF. The CDR3 DNA sequence: TGTGCCAGCAGCTCACGACTAGCGGGGGGCCAAGAGACCCAGTACTTC. Drawing the rest from reference TRBV5-8 and TRBJ2-5, the complete variable domain is EAGVTQSPTHLIKTRGQQATLRCSPISGHTSVYWYQQALGLGLQFLLWYDEGEERNRGNFPPRFSGRQFPNYSSELNVNALELEDSALYLCASSSRLAGGQETQYFGPGTRLLVL.